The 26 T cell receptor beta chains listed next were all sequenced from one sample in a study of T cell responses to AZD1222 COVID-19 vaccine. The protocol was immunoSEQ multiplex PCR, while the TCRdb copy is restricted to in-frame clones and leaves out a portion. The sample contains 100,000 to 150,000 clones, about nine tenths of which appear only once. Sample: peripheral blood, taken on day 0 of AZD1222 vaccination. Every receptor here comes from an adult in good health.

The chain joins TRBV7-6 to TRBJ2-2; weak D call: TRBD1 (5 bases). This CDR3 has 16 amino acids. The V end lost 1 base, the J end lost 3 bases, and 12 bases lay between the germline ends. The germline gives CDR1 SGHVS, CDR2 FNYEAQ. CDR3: CASSLVGAPDTGELFF. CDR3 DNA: TGTGCCAGCAGCTTAGTTGGGGCCCCAGACACCGGGGAGCTGTTTTTT. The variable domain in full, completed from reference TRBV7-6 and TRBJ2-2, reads GAGVSQSPRYKVTKRGQDVALRCDPISGHVSLYWYRQALGQGPEFLTYFNYEAQQDKSGLPNDRFSAERPEGSISTLTIQRTEQRDSAMYRCASSLVGAPDTGELFFGEGSRLTVL.

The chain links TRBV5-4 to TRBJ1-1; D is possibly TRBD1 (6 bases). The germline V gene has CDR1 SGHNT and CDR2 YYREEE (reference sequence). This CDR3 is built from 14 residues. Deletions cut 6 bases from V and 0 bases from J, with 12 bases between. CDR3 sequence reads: CASTRGQLNTEAFF. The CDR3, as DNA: TGTGCCAGCACCCGGGGGCAGCTGAACACTGAAGCTTTCTTT.

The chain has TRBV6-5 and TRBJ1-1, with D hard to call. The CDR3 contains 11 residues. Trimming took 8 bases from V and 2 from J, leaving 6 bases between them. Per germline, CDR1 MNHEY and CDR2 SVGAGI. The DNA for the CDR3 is TGTGCCAGCCGGGAAAACACTGAAGCTTTCTTT. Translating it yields CASRENTEAFF.

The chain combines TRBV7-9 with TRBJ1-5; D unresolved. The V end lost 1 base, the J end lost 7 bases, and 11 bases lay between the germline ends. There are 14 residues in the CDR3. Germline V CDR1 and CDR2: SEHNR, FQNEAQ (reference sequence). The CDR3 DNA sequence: TGTGCCAGCAGCTTAGTAGAGTTTGGGCAGCCCCAGCATTTT. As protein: CASSLVEFGQPQHF. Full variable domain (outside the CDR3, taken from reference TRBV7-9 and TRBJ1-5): DTGVSQNPRHKITKRGQNVTFRCDPISEHNRLYWYRQTLGQGPEFLTYFQNEAQLEKSRLLSDRFSAERPKGSFSTLEIQRTEQGDSAMYLCASSLVEFGQPQHFGDGTRLSIL.

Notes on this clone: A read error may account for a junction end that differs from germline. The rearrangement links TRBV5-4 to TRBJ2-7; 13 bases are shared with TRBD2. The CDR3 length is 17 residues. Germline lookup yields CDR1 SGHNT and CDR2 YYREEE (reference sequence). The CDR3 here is CASSLYLSLGLAGALIF. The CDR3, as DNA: TGTGCCAGCAGCTTGTACCTATCCCTCGGACTAGCGGGGGCCCTCATCTTC.

DNA for the CDR3: TGTGCCAGCAGCCGCCCTGCTGGGGTAACCTACGAGCAGTACTTC. It codes for CASSRPAGVTYEQYF. The rearrangement links TRBV11-2 to TRBJ2-7; D is unresolved. The germline CDR1 and CDR2 sequences are SGHAT and FQNNGV. The CDR3 runs to 15 residues. V lost 5 bases and J 2 bases, leaving 16 bases between the germline ends.

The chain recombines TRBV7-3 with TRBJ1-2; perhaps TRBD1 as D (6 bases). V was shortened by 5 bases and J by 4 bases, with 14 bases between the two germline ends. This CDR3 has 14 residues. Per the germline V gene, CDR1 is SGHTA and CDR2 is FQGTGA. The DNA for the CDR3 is TGTGCCAGCAGCCGATCAGGGGAGGGCTATGGCTACACCTTC. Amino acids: CASSRSGEGYGYTF.

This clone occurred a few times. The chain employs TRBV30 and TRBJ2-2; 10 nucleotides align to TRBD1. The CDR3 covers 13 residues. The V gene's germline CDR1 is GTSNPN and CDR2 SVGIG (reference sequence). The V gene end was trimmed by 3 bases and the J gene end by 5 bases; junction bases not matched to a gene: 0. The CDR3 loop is CAWRDRGTGELFF. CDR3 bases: TGTGCCTGGAGGGACAGGGGGACCGGGGAGCTGTTTTTT.

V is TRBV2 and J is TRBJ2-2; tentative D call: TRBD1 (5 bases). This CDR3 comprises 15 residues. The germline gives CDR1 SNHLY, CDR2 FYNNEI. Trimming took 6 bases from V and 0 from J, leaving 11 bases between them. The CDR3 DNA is TGTGCCAGCAGGGAAACAGGAGCGAACACCGGGGAGCTGTTTTTT. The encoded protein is CASRETGANTGELFF. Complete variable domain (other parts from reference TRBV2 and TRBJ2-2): EPEVTQTPSHQVTQMGQEVILRCVPISNHLYFYWYRQILGQKVEFLVSFYNNEISEKSEIFDDQFSVERPDGSNFTLKIRSTKLEDSAMYFCASRETGANTGELFFGEGSRLTVL.

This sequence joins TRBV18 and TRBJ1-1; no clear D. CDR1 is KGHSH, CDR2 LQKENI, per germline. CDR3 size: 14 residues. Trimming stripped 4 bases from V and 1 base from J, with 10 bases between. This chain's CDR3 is CASSLQTGNTEAFF. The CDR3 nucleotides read TGTGCCAGCTCACTACAGACGGGGAACACTGAAGCTTTCTTT.

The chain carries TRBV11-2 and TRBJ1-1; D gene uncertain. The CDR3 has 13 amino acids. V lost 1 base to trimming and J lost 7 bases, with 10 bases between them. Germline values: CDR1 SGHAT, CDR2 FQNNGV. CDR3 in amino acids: CASSLGRFDEAFF. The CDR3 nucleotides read TGTGCCAGCAGCTTAGGCAGATTCGATGAAGCTTTCTTT.

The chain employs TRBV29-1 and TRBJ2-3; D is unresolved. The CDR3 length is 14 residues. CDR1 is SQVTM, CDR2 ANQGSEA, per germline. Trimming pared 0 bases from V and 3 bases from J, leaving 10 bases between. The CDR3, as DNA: TGCAGCGTTGAAGAACCACTCCTAACAGATACGCAGTATTTT. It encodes CSVEEPLLTDTQYF.

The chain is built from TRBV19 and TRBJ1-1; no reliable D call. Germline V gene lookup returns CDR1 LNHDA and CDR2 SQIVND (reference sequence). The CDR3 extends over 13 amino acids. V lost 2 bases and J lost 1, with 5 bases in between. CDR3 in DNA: TGTGCCAGTAGTATATGGGAGAACACTGAAGCTTTCTTT. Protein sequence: CASSIWENTEAFF. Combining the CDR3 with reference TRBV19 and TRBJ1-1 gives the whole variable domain DGGITQSPKYLFRKEGQNVTLSCEQNLNHDAMYWYRQDPGQGLRLIYYSQIVNDFQKGDIAEGYSVSREKKESFPLTVTSAQKNPTAFYLCASSIWENTEAFFGQGTRLTVV.

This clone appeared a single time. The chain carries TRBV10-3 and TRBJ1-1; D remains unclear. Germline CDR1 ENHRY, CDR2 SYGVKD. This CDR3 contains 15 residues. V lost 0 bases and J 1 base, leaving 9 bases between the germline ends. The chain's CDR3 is CAISESKRQNTEAFF. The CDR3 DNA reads TGTGCCATCAGTGAGTCGAAGCGACAGAACACTGAAGCTTTCTTT.

Written as DNA, the CDR3 is TGTGCCAGCAGTTTATCGGCCCAAGGTTGGGGAAATTCACCCCTCCACTTT. Translation gives CASSLSAQGWGNSPLHF. The chain links TRBV27 to TRBJ1-6; D is unresolved. Trimming shortened V by 0 bases and J by 7 bases, and 16 bases separated the two germline ends. This CDR3 has 17 amino acids. Per the germline V gene, CDR1 is MNHEY and CDR2 is SMNVEV (reference sequence).

CDR3 amino acids: CSALYGYTF. DNA of the CDR3: TGCAGTGCCCTTTATGGCTACACCTTC. The J gene is TRBJ1-2, the V gene TRBV20-1; D gene uncertain. The CDR3 is 9 residues long. Trimming took 6 bases from V and 5 from J, leaving 4 bases between them. CDR1 DFQATT and CDR2 SNEGSKA come from the germline V gene (reference sequence).

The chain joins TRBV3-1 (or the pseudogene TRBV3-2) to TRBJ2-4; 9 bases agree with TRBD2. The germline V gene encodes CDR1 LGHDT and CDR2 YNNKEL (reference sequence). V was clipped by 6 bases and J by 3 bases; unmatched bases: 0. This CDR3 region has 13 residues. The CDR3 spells CASSSGGKNIQYF. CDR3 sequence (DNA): TGTGCCAGCAGTAGCGGGGGCAAAAACATTCAGTACTTC.

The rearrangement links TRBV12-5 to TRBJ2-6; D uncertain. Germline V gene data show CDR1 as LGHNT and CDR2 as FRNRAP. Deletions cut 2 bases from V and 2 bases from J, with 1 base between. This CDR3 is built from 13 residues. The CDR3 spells CASGLTGANVLTF. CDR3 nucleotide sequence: TGTGCTAGTGGTTTGACTGGGGCCAACGTCCTGACTTTC.

Written as DNA, the CDR3 is TGTGCCAGCAGTGATTATGGACCCTCGGCGGGGACCCAGTACTTC. This sequence encodes CASSDYGPSAGTQYF. The chain has TRBV2 and TRBJ2-5; tentatively, D is TRBD2 (5 bases). CDR3 length equals 15 residues. V shed 3 bases and J shed 7 bases, with 18 bases lying between them. Germline V gives CDR1 SNHLY, CDR2 FYNNEI.

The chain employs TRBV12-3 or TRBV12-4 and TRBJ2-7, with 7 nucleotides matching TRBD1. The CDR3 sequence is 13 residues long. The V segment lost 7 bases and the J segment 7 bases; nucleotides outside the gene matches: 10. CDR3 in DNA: TGTGCCAGCAATCCTTCAGGGGGTGGTGAGCAGTACTTC. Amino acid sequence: CASNPSGGGEQYF.

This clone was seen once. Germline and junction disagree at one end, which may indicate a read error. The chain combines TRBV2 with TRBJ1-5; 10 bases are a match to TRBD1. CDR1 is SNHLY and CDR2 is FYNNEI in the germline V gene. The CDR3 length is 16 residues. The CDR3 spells CASREDGTGGNQPQHF. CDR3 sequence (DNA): TGTGCCAGCAGGGAAGACGGGACAGGGGGCAATCAGCCCCAGCATTTT.

The CDR3 sequence is CASSYSKEGSLHF. CDR3 nucleotides: TGTGCCAGCAGTTACTCGAAAGAGGGTAGCCTCCACTTT. The V gene is TRBV6-5, the J gene TRBJ1-6, with D uncertain. Germline V gene data show CDR1 as MNHEY and CDR2 as SVGAGI. The CDR3 totals 13 residues. Trimming pared 0 bases from V and 15 bases from J, leaving 12 bases between.

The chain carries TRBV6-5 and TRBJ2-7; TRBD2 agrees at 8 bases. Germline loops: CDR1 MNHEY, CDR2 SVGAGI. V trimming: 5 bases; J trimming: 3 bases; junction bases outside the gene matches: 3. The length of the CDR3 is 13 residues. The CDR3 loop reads CASSSGGDYEQYF. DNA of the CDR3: TGTGCCAGCAGTAGCGGGGGTGACTACGAGCAGTACTTC.

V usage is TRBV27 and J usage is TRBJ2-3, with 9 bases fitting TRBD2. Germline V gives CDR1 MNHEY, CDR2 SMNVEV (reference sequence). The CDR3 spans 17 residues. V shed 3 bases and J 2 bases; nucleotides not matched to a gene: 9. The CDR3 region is CASSLRGSGGLTDTQYF. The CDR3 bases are TGTGCCAGCAGTTTGAGGGGTAGCGGGGGACTCACAGATACGCAGTATTTT.

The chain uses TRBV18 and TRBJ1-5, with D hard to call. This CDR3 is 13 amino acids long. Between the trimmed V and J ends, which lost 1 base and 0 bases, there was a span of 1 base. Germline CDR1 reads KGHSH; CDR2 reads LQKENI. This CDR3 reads CASSPLSNQPQHF. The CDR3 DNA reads TGTGCCAGCTCACCACTTAGCAATCAGCCCCAGCATTTT.

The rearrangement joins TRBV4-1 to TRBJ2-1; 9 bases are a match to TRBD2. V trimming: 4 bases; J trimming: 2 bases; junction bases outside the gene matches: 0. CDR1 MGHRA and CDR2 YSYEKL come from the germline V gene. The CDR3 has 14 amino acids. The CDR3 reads CASSPSGAYNEQFF. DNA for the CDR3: TGCGCCAGCAGCCCTAGCGGGGCCTACAATGAGCAGTTCTTC.